The 14 T cell receptor beta chains below come from one sample, sequenced in a study of blood T cell repertoires in COVID-19. Measured with immunoSEQ multiplex PCR; TCRdb has only the in-frame clones, and not every one. The sample yields 80,000 or so clones, around 88% seen once. The sample consisted of peripheral blood. The source is a human donor in a cohort sampled during active COVID-19.

The CDR3 here is CASSLLGQENQPQHF. The CDR3, as DNA: TGTGCCAGCAGCTTGCTGGGACAGGAGAATCAGCCCCAGCATTTT. The chain joins TRBV5-6 to TRBJ1-5, with 8 bases fitting TRBD1. Germline V CDR1 and CDR2: SGHDT, YYEEEE. Germline trimming cut 1 base from V and 4 bases from J; bases unmatched to any gene: 4. The CDR3 runs to 15 residues. Filled out from reference TRBV5-6 and TRBJ1-5, the complete variable domain reads DAGVTQSPTHLIKTRGQQVTLRCSPKSGHDTVSWYQQALGQGPQFIFQYYEEEERQRGNFPDRFSGHQFPNYSSELNVNALLLGDSALYLCASSLLGQENQPQHFGDGTRLSIL.

The rearrangement joins TRBV7-3 to TRBJ2-1, with D possibly TRBD1 on 6 matching bases. The CDR3 length is 18 residues. Trimming shortened V by 0 bases and J by 3 bases, and 18 bases separated the two germline ends. CDR1 SGHTA and CDR2 FQGTGA come from the germline V gene. The CDR3 region is CASSLTPSARGYYNEQFF. The CDR3 bases are TGTGCCAGCAGCTTAACCCCTTCTGCCAGGGGCTACTACAATGAGCAGTTCTTC.

This sequence joins TRBV27 and TRBJ2-7; D might be TRBD2 (6 bases). Looked up from germline, CDR1 is MNHEY and CDR2 is SMNVEV (reference sequence). V was pared by 2 bases and J by 2 bases, with 13 bases between. The CDR3 contains 15 residues. CDR3 in DNA: TGTGCCAGCAGTTTAGATGGGGGGATCGCCTACGAGCAGTACTTC. It translates to CASSLDGGIAYEQYF.

V usage is TRBV4-3 and J usage is TRBJ2-7; 7 bases map to TRBD1. Germline-derived CDR1 and CDR2 are LGHNA and YSLEER. This CDR3 has 16 residues. Trimming took 4 bases from V and 6 from J; bases not matched to a gene: 15. For the CDR3, the DNA is TGCGCCAGCAGCCGAGGGCTGACAGGGCCCACTTCCGAGCAGTACTTC. The encoded protein is CASSRGLTGPTSEQYF.

The chain employs TRBV18 and TRBJ1-1, with 9 bases that match TRBD1. CDR1 and CDR2 (germline): KGHSH, LQKENI. The junction had 16 bases not matched to a gene; V was cut back by 9 bases and J by 5 bases. This CDR3 has 16 residues. The CDR3 nucleotides are TGTGCCAGTACTGGACAGGGGTCCCTGTTGTGGACTGAAGCTTTCTTT. Amino acid sequence: CASTGQGSLLWTEAFF.

The V gene is TRBV24-1, the J gene TRBJ2-5; D remains unclear. Trimming pared 2 bases from V and 5 bases from J, leaving 8 bases between. CDR3 size: 13 residues. Germline V gives CDR1 KGHDR, CDR2 SFDVKD. As DNA, the CDR3 is TGTGCCACCAGTGATTCCCCTCAGGAGACCCAGTACTTC. Protein sequence: CATSDSPQETQYF.

V gene TRBV18 combines with J gene TRBJ2-2, with TRBD2 matching 8 bases. The V gene end was trimmed by 2 bases and the J gene end by 8 bases; junction bases not matched to a gene: 16. Germline V CDR1 and CDR2: KGHSH, LQKENI. CDR3 length: 18 amino acids. This CDR3 reads CASSPGFQAGVLSGELFF. In DNA form, the CDR3 reads TGTGCCAGCTCACCAGGGTTCCAAGCGGGAGTATTGTCTGGGGAGCTGTTTTTT.

The V call is TRBV3-1 (or the pseudogene TRBV3-2), the J call TRBJ2-7; 9 bases are shared with TRBD2. CDR3 size: 17 residues. V dropped 0 bases and J dropped 6; count of bases not matched to a gene: 12. Per the germline V gene, CDR1 is LGHDT and CDR2 is YNNKEL (reference sequence). CDR3 sequence: CASSQDDLGLAKAEQYF. CDR3 DNA sequence: TGTGCCAGCAGCCAAGACGACTTGGGACTAGCAAAAGCCGAGCAGTACTTC.

The chain has TRBV18 and TRBJ2-2, with TRBD2 matching over 11 bases. Germline V lookup: CDR1 KGHSH, CDR2 LQKENI. The CDR3 runs to 21 residues. Unmatched junction bases numbered 14, after V lost 2 bases and J lost 0 bases. The CDR3 coding sequence is TGTGCCAGCTCACCAAAGTCTAGAGCTAGCGGGGGGCTAGCGAACACCGGGGAGCTGTTTTTT. Its translation is CASSPKSRASGGLANTGELFF.

The chain couples TRBV24-1 to TRBJ2-1; TRBD1 matches at 7 bases. The ends lost 5 bases at V and 7 bases at J; junction bases unmatched: 13. Germline V gives CDR1 KGHDR, CDR2 SFDVKD. This CDR3 comprises 16 residues. The CDR3 nucleotides are TGTGCCACCAGTGCCACTGAAGGGACAGTTGGAAATGAGCAGTTCTTC. Protein product: CATSATEGTVGNEQFF.

J is TRBJ2-1 and V is TRBV28; 7 bases line up with TRBD1. Unmatched junction bases numbered 11, after V lost 6 bases and J lost 6 bases. Germline CDR1 is MDHEN and CDR2 is SYDVKM. CDR3 length equals 15 residues. The CDR3 protein is CASREGQMGGNEQFF. CDR3 sequence (DNA): TGTGCCAGCAGAGAGGGACAGATGGGCGGCAATGAGCAGTTCTTC.

The J gene is TRBJ1-5, the V gene TRBV2; maybe TRBD1 (6 bases). Looked up from germline, CDR1 is SNHLY and CDR2 is FYNNEI. The CDR3 contains 13 residues. The ends were cut back, 6 bases at V and 3 bases at J, with 9 bases in the middle. The CDR3 coding sequence is TGTGCCAGCAGGGGGGACAACAATCAGCCCCAGCATTTT. It is translated as CASRGDNNQPQHF.

J is TRBJ2-5 and V is TRBV28, with 8 nucleotides matching TRBD1. The V and J ends lost 3 bases and 2 bases, in that order; junction bases with no gene match: 17. Germline values: CDR1 MDHEN, CDR2 SYDVKM. This CDR3 has 19 residues. The CDR3 DNA is TGTGCCAGCAGTTTGTTGATTTGGAGGAGGACAGGGAGGCAAGAGACCCAGTACTTC. Protein product: CASSLLIWRRTGRQETQYF.

The V call is TRBV27, the J call TRBJ2-5; D remains unclear. V was trimmed by 5 bases and J by 5 bases, leaving 12 bases between them. The CDR3 extends over 13 amino acids. Germline V gene sequence: CDR1 MNHEY, CDR2 SMNVEV (reference sequence). CDR3 in DNA: TGTGCCAGCAGTCTTCATTCTATGGAGACCCAGTACTTC. Protein product: CASSLHSMETQYF.